A selection of T cell receptor beta chains follows, all from one sample in a study of regulatory T cells in long-lasting Graves disease. Each CDR3 protein is one row after TCRdb ran MiXCR on the multiplex PCR reads. The sample consists of approximately 400,000 distinct CDR3 sequences, about a quarter of them appearing once. Sequenced material: peripheral blood mononuclear cells (PBMCs), taken when the disease was refractory, from a patient treated with antithyroid drugs. Receptor source: a female donor with Graves disease. Both conserved end residues are part of each CDR3. D genes are given only for firm matches. Clone size is not always given. Where it is, it says once, few, many or a class for expanded clones.

TRBD1,.,TRBJ1-2,TRBV5-1,TGCGCCAGCAGCTTGCAGGGGGCGGGAGGCTACACCTTC,CASSLQGAGGYTF
TRBD1,many,TRBJ1-2,TRBV7-3,TGTGCCAGCAGCCCCTATGGACAGGGGGCGGGCTACACCTTC,CASSPYGQGAGYTF
TRBD2,many,TRBJ2-7,TRBV27,TGTGCCAGCAGTCCAATGGGACTAGCGGGATCCTACGAGCAGTACTTC,CASSPMGLAGSYEQYF
.,.,TRBJ2-7,TRBV3-1,TGTGCCAGCAGCCGTGGCAGGGGCACCTTTCGGGAGCAGTACTTC,CASSRGRGTFREQYF
.,many,TRBJ1-1,TRBV15,TGTGCCACCAGCAGAGATTGGGGGACCCTTGAAGCTTTCTTT,CATSRDWGTLEAFF
TRBD2,few,TRBJ2-6,TRBV9,TGTGCCAGCAGCAAACCCCTCAAGGAGGCGGGAGGTGGGGCCAACGTCCTGACTTTC,CASSKPLKEAGGGANVLTF
.,.,TRBJ2-7,TRBV7-2,TGTGCCAGCAGCTCTAGCGCGATTTCCTCCTACGAGCAGTACTTC,CASSSSAISSYEQYF
.,few,TRBJ2-6,TRBV20-1,TGCAGTGCTACCCTCAGTGGGGCCAACGTCCTGACTTTC,CSATLSGANVLTF
.,.,TRBJ1-3,TRBV6-2/TRBV6-3,TGTGCCAGTGTGCGGGACGCTGCCCCTGGAAACACCATATATTTT,CASVRDAAPGNTIYF
.,.,TRBJ2-6,TRBV2,TGTGCCAGCACCCAGGTCGCTGGGGCCAACGTCCTGACTTTC,CASTQVAGANVLTF
.,few,TRBJ1-4,TRBV6-2/TRBV6-3,TGTGCCAGCAGCCAGGGCGTAGGCGGGGAAAAACTGTTTTTT,CASSQGVGGEKLFF
TRBD1,once,TRBJ2-7,TRBV30,TGTGCCTTTACCCGGGACAGAAGCTCCTACGAGCAGTACTTC,CAFTRDRSSYEQYF
TRBD1,.,TRBJ2-7,TRBV12-3/TRBV12-4,TGTGCCAGCAGTTTAAGGGGGACAGGGTCCTACGAGCAGTACTTC,CASSLRGTGSYEQYF
TRBD2,.,TRBJ2-7,TRBV28,TGTGCCAGCAGCCAAGTGGCGGGAGGGACCTACGAGCAGTACTTC,CASSQVAGGTYEQYF
TRBD2,.,TRBJ2-5,TRBV2,TGTGCCAGCAGGGGACTAGCGTCCGCAGAGACCCAGTACTTC,CASRGLASAETQYF
.,.,TRBJ1-2,TRBV7-9,TGTGCCAGCAGCCCCTCAAGAGGCTATGGCTACACCTTC,CASSPSRGYGYTF
.,many,TRBJ2-5,TRBV29-1,TGCAGCGTTGTTTATAGCGGAACCCAAGAGACCCAGTACTTC,CSVVYSGTQETQYF
.,.,TRBJ1-1,TRBV20-1,TGCAGTGCTAGAGATGGCAGGAGTTTCGGCCTCCTGAGAAACACTGAAGCTTTCTTT,CSARDGRSFGLLRNTEAFF
TRBD2,few,TRBJ2-7,TRBV5-1,TGCGCCAGTAAAACCGGGACTACATCCTACGAGCAGTACTTC,CASKTGTTSYEQYF
.,.,TRBJ2-2,TRBV12-3/TRBV12-4,TGTGCCAGCACCCACCCAGGGCCCGGGGAGCTGTTTTTT,CASTHPGPGELFF
.,few,TRBJ2-1,TRBV9,TGTGCCAGCAGCGTAGTGGCAGATTACAATGAGCAGTTCTTC,CASSVVADYNEQFF
.,many,TRBJ2-2,TRBV6-1,TGTGCCAGCAGTCCTATTTTCGGGGAGCTGTTTTTT,CASSPIFGELFF
TRBD2,few,TRBJ2-2,TRBV10-3,TGTGCCATCAGTGGGACTAGCGGGAGAGTTGGCGGGGAGCTGTTTTTT,CAISGTSGRVGGELFF
.,.,TRBJ2-5,TRBV5-1,TGCGCCAGCCAACCCGGCATGGGACGGAACCAAGAGACCCAGTACTTC,CASQPGMGRNQETQYF
TRBD1,many,TRBJ1-1,TRBV6-1,TGTGCCAGCAGGAGGGACAGGTTGAACACTGAAGCTTTCTTT,CASRRDRLNTEAFF
.,.,TRBJ2-5,TRBV18,TGTGCCAGCTCGCGGGGTGTGGGACCACCTATGGAGACCCAGTACTTC,CASSRGVGPPMETQYF
.,few,TRBJ1-5,TRBV20-1,TGCAGTGCCAGGCGGGGTGCGGATCAGCCCCAGCATTTT,CSARRGADQPQHF
.,.,TRBJ1-5,TRBV19,TGTGCCAGTAGTATTGACACCATCACCCGCAATCAGCCCCAGCATTTT,CASSIDTITRNQPQHF
.,.,TRBJ1-2,TRBV9,TGTGCCAGCAGCGCCTCGCGGGTTGATGTGCGCGGCTACACCTTC,CASSASRVDVRGYTF
.,few,TRBJ2-5,TRBV12-3/TRBV12-4,TGTGCCAGCAGTGAAGGGGTGCGGTGGGAGACCCAGTACTTC,CASSEGVRWETQYF
TRBD1,.,TRBJ2-7,TRBV6-1,TGTGCCAGCAGCTATGACAGGGATTTCGACGAGCAGTACTTC,CASSYDRDFDEQYF
.,.,TRBJ2-7,TRBV16,TGTGCCAGCAGCCAAAGTCAAATCGGTAGCTCCGTCGAGCAGTACTTC,CASSQSQIGSSVEQYF
TRBD2,many,TRBJ2-5,TRBV28,TGTGCCAGCAGGGGACTAGCGGTAGAAGAGACCCAGTACTTC,CASRGLAVEETQYF
.,many,TRBJ1-5,TRBV7-2,TGTGCCAGCAGCTTTTCCAGCTCTAGCAATCAGCCCCAGCATTTT,CASSFSSSSNQPQHF
.,many,TRBJ1-2,TRBV15,TGTGCCACCAGCAGGGAGATGGGGGCAGCCTATGGCTACACCTTC,CATSREMGAAYGYTF
TRBD2,.,TRBJ2-7,TRBV30,TGTGCCTGGACCTGGGGGGGAAACCCGCTCGAGCAGTACTTC,CAWTWGGNPLEQYF
.,few,TRBJ1-1,TRBV27,TGTGCCAGCAGTACCCTAGACATGAACACTGAAGCTTTCTTT,CASSTLDMNTEAFF
.,.,TRBJ2-7,TRBV29-1,TGCAGCGTGGATGGGATCGGGGCCGAGCAGTACTTC,CSVDGIGAEQYF
TRBD1,few,TRBJ1-2,TRBV19,TGTGCCAGTAGTTTACCACAGGGGGACGGCTACACCTTC,CASSLPQGDGYTF
TRBD1,few,TRBJ1-6,TRBV20-1,TGCAGTGCTAGAGCGGACAGGGATAATTCACCCCTCCACTTT,CSARADRDNSPLHF
TRBD1,.,TRBJ1-6,TRBV2,TGTGCCAGCAGCGCTAATTCCGGAGGACAGGTTAATTCACCCCTCCACTTT,CASSANSGGQVNSPLHF
.,many,TRBJ2-7,TRBV6-1,TGTGCCAGCACCCCCTCCGGAGGGGAGAACGAGCAGTACTTC,CASTPSGGENEQYF
.,few,TRBJ1-1,TRBV7-2,TGTGCCAGCAGCCTGGGGGGGGGGAGATGGACTGAAGCTTTCTTT,CASSLGGGRWTEAFF
.,.,TRBJ1-3,TRBV5-1,TGCGCCAGCAGCACGGGGACTGATGGAAACACCATATATTTT,CASSTGTDGNTIYF
TRBD2,few,TRBJ2-2,TRBV6-4,TGTGCCAGCAGTGAAGCGGGAGATGGAACCGGGGAGCTGTTTTTT,CASSEAGDGTGELFF
.,.,TRBJ2-2,TRBV20-1,TGCAGTACTACGGGGCGGGTGAACACCGGGGAGCTGTTTTTT,CSTTGRVNTGELFF
.,many,TRBJ1-1,TRBV2,TGTGCCAGCAAGACACAGGGCAGCAACACTGAAGCTTTCTTT,CASKTQGSNTEAFF
TRBD2,many,TRBJ2-2,TRBV2,TGTGCCAGCAGTACTAGCGAAAACACCGGGGAGCTGTTTTTT,CASSTSENTGELFF
TRBD1,.,TRBJ2-7,TRBV11-3,TGTGCCAGCAGCCCAGGGACAGGGAGTACGGAAGAGCAGTACTTC,CASSPGTGSTEEQYF
TRBD1,.,TRBJ2-7,TRBV5-1,TGCGCCAGCAGCTTTCAGGGACAGGGAGGGGAGCAGTACTTC,CASSFQGQGGEQYF
TRBD2,many,TRBJ2-7,TRBV29-1,TGCAGCGTTGAAGATCGACTAGCGGGAGTATCCGAGCAGTACTTC,CSVEDRLAGVSEQYF
.,.,TRBJ2-3,TRBV4-1,TGCGCCAGCAGCCAAGGTACAGGTAACACAGATACGCAGTATTTT,CASSQGTGNTDTQYF
TRBD2,.,TRBJ2-7,TRBV7-2,TGTGCCAGCAGCACGTACCTGGGACTATCGACCTACGAGCAGTACTTC,CASSTYLGLSTYEQYF
TRBD1,many,TRBJ2-5,TRBV12-3/TRBV12-4,TGTGCCAGCAGATACTACGACAGGGGTTCACAAGAGACCCAGTACTTC,CASRYYDRGSQETQYF
.,few,TRBJ2-3,TRBV5-1,TGCGCCAGCAAGCCCGGGACACCTAGCACAGATACGCAGTATTTT,CASKPGTPSTDTQYF